The next 16 T cell receptor beta chains were all read from a single sample in a study of blood T cell repertoires in COVID-19. TCRdb's copy holds only in-frame clones and misses some; the assay was immunoSEQ multiplex PCR. The sample lists around 150,000 clones; 60% to 85% were seen once. Sequencing used peripheral blood. These receptors were taken from a woman of 80 years or more with active or convalescent COVID-19.

The chain carries TRBV19 and TRBJ1-2; perhaps TRBD1 as D (6 bases). This CDR3 is 15 amino acids long. Germline loops: CDR1 LNHDA, CDR2 SQIVND (reference sequence). The ends were cut back, 7 bases at V and 0 bases at J, with 15 bases in the middle. The CDR3 sequence is CASKSGQLANYGYTF. CDR3 DNA: TGTGCCAGTAAAAGTGGACAGTTAGCTAACTATGGCTACACCTTC. Combining the CDR3 with reference TRBV19 and TRBJ1-2 gives the whole variable domain DGGITQSPKYLFRKEGQNVTLSCEQNLNHDAMYWYRQDPGQGLRLIYYSQIVNDFQKGDIAEGYSVSREKKESFPLTVTSAQKNPTAFYLCASKSGQLANYGYTFGSGTRLTVV.

This clone has only one observation. V and J are TRBV6-4 and TRBJ2-3, with D perhaps matching TRBD1 (6 bases). This CDR3 has 15 residues. Germline CDR1 MRHNA, CDR2 SNTAGT. V lost 7 bases and J lost 0, with 14 bases in between. DNA of the CDR3: TGTGCCAGCAAGCCCGACAGGACTAGCACAGATACGCAGTATTTT. This sequence encodes CASKPDRTSTDTQYF.

The rearrangement joins TRBV7-9 to TRBJ2-1; 7 positions agree with TRBD1. After removal of 2 bases from V and 7 bases from J, the junction contained 8 bases not matched to a gene. There are 15 residues in the CDR3. Looked up from germline, CDR1 is SEHNR and CDR2 is FQNEAQ (reference sequence). CDR3 sequence: CASSLFGTVKNEQFF. The CDR3 DNA is TGTGCCAGCAGCTTATTCGGGACAGTCAAGAATGAGCAGTTCTTC.

The rearrangement uses TRBV5-1 and TRBJ1-6; D uncertain. Germline V CDR1 and CDR2: SGHRS, YFSETQ. The CDR3 loop spans 15 amino acids. V shed 4 bases and J shed 6 bases, with 14 bases lying between them. CDR3 protein: CASSPQQEINSPLHF. In nucleotides, the CDR3 is TGCGCCAGCAGCCCGCAACAAGAAATTAATTCACCCCTCCACTTT.

The chain combines TRBV19 with TRBJ2-7; tentative D call: TRBD2 (7 bases). This CDR3 region has 14 residues. Germline lookup yields CDR1 LNHDA and CDR2 SQIVND (reference sequence). V gave up 6 bases and J gave up 6 bases, with 18 bases separating them. The CDR3 here is CASRLLAGAGEQYF. The DNA of the CDR3 is TGTGCCAGTAGGTTATTGGCGGGGGCGGGCGAGCAGTACTTC.

The chain is built from TRBV4-3 and TRBJ2-5; D is possibly TRBD1 (6 bases). V was cut by 1 base and J by 5 bases, with 14 bases left in between. The CDR3 has 15 amino acids. The germline V gene has CDR1 LGHNA and CDR2 YSLEER. The CDR3 loop is CASSQAPGAVETQYF. CDR3 in DNA: TGCGCCAGCAGCCAAGCCCCAGGGGCCGTGGAGACCCAGTACTTC.

The rearrangement uses TRBV19 and TRBJ2-6; 8 positions agree with TRBD1. The CDR3 runs 17 residues. CDR1 LNHDA and CDR2 SQIVND come from the germline V gene (reference sequence). The J segment lost 1 base and the V segment lost 4 bases, leaving 6 bases of the junction unmatched. As DNA, the CDR3 is TGTGCCAGTAGTAGGGCGCAGGGGGCTTCTGGGGCCAACGTCCTGACTTTC. This sequence encodes CASSRAQGASGANVLTF.

This chain joins TRBV5-1 and TRBJ2-1; 11 bases match TRBD2. V shed 5 bases and J 5 bases; nucleotides not matched to a gene: 6. The CDR3 extends over 15 amino acids. CDR1 and CDR2 (germline): SGHRS, YFSETQ. The CDR3 loop reads CASRPTGLADNEQFF. DNA of the CDR3: TGCGCCAGCAGACCGACGGGACTAGCGGACAATGAGCAGTTCTTC. The full variable domain, its missing parts supplied by reference TRBV5-1 and TRBJ2-1, is KAGVTQTPRYLIKTRGQQVTLSCSPISGHRSVSWYQQTPGQGLQFLFEYFSETQRNKGNFPGRFSGRQFSNSRSEMNVSTLELGDSALYLCASRPTGLADNEQFFGPGTRLTVL.

The rearrangement links TRBV28 to TRBJ2-4, with TRBD2 matching over 14 bases. Looked up from germline, CDR1 is MDHEN and CDR2 is SYDVKM. V shed 5 bases and J 11 bases; nucleotides not matched to a gene: 14. This CDR3 spans 17 amino acids. CDR3 nucleotide sequence: TGTGCCAGCAGTCCCGGACTAGCGGGGGGCCCATTATCGGTTCAGTACTTC. Amino acid sequence: CASSPGLAGGPLSVQYF.

As DNA, the CDR3 is TGCGCCAGCAGCTTGGGTAGTAGAGATGTTAACACCGGGGAGCTGTTTTTT. Amino acids: CASSLGSRDVNTGELFF. J is TRBJ2-2 and V is TRBV5-1, with D hard to call. The V gene's germline CDR1 is SGHRS and CDR2 YFSETQ. This CDR3 region has 17 residues. Deletions cut 0 bases from V and 2 bases from J, with 14 bases between.

The rearrangement joins TRBV4-1 to TRBJ2-3; the match to TRBD2 covers 15 bases. CDR3 length: 21 amino acids. Germline-derived CDR1 and CDR2 are MGHRA and YSYEKL. V was clipped by 0 bases and J by 8 bases; unmatched bases: 18. CDR3 sequence: CASSQDGPGLAGGRSGGTQYF. DNA for the CDR3: TGCGCCAGCAGCCAAGATGGTCCGGGACTAGCGGGGGGAAGGTCGGGAGGTACGCAGTATTTT.

The chain couples TRBV19 to TRBJ2-1; TRBD2 aligns across 9 bases. CDR3 length: 16 amino acids. CDR1 and CDR2 (germline): LNHDA, SQIVND (reference sequence). Unmatched junction bases numbered 7, after V lost 5 bases and J lost 2 bases. CDR3 loop: CASSDKAGGPYNEQFF. The CDR3 region has the DNA TGTGCCAGTAGTGACAAAGCGGGGGGCCCCTACAATGAGCAGTTCTTC. Full variable domain (rest looked up from reference TRBV19 and TRBJ2-1): DGGITQSPKYLFRKEGQNVTLSCEQNLNHDAMYWYRQDPGQGLRLIYYSQIVNDFQKGDIAEGYSVSREKKESFPLTVTSAQKNPTAFYLCASSDKAGGPYNEQFFGPGTRLTVL.

Details on this clone: Compared with germline, one end of the junction differs, possibly owing to a read error. The chain employs TRBV7-7 and TRBJ2-7; a possible D gene is TRBD2 (5 bases). The CDR3 has 13 residues. CDR1 SSHAT and CDR2 FNYEAQ come from the germline V gene (reference sequence). CDR3 in amino acids: CASSFTRAGEQYF. The CDR3 bases are TGTGCTAGCAGCTTTACTAGGGCGGGTGAGCAGTACTTC.

The CDR3 protein is CARSGQGVNQPQHF. The CDR3 DNA follows: TGTGCCAGAAGCGGACAGGGAGTGAATCAGCCCCAGCATTTT. The chain links TRBV2 to TRBJ1-5; TRBD1 agrees at 8 bases. Germline assignment: CDR1 SNHLY and CDR2 FYNNEI. V lost 9 bases, J lost 4 bases, and 8 bases stayed unmatched. This CDR3 region has 14 residues.

The V gene is TRBV9, the J gene TRBJ2-5; 7 nucleotides align to TRBD1. The junction had 10 bases not matched to a gene; V was cut back by 0 bases and J by 5 bases. The CDR3 runs 16 residues. CDR1 is SGDLS and CDR2 is YYNGEE in the germline V gene. The CDR3 DNA follows: TGTGCCAGCAGCGTAGGCTCGGGACAGCCGACGGAGACCCAGTACTTC. Encoded protein: CASSVGSGQPTETQYF.

The chain carries TRBV2 and TRBJ2-5, with D possibly matching TRBD2 (5 bases). Trimming shortened V by 6 bases and J by 5 bases, and 13 bases separated the two germline ends. Germline values: CDR1 SNHLY, CDR2 FYNNEI. This CDR3 region has 13 residues. CDR3 region: CASRITRVETQYF. CDR3 in DNA: TGTGCCAGCAGGATAACTAGAGTCGAGACCCAGTACTTC. Supplemented by reference TRBV2 and TRBJ2-5, the full variable domain reads EPEVTQTPSHQVTQMGQEVILRCVPISNHLYFYWYRQILGQKVEFLVSFYNNEISEKSEIFDDQFSVERPDGSNFTLKIRSTKLEDSAMYFCASRITRVETQYFGPGTRLLVL.